This TCR beta chain was profiled in a study of blood T cell repertoires in COVID-19. TCRdb's table, derived via immunoSEQ multiplex PCR, lists solely in-frame clones and lacks some. The sample consists of about 98,000 clones, roughly 92% of them appearing once. CDR3 size: 17 residues. From germline, CDR1 is MGHRA and CDR2 YSYEKL. V lost 6 bases and J lost 0, with 17 bases in between. Sequencing was done on a sample of peripheral blood. The chain employs TRBV4-1 and TRBJ1-4; tentative D call: TRBD1 (6 bases). The TCR comes from a woman in her forties or fifties with COVID-19, enrolled during active disease. CDR3 coding DNA: TGCGCCAGCAGTCTACCCACAGGGAGTGCAACTAATGAAAAACTGTTTTTT. This sequence encodes CASSLPTGSATNEKLFF.